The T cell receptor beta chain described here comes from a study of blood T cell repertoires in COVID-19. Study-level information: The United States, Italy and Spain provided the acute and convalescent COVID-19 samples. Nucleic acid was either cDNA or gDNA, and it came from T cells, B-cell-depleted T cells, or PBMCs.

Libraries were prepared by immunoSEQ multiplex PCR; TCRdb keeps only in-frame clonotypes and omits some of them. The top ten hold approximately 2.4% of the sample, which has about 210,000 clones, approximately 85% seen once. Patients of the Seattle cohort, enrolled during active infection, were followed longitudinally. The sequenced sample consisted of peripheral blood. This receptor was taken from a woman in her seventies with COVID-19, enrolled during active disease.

This CDR3 is CASRATSPYTDTQYF. In nucleotides, the CDR3 is TGTGCCAGCAGAGCTACTAGCCCCTACACAGATACGCAGTATTTT. J is TRBJ2-3 and V is TRBV2; D possibly corresponds to TRBD2 (6 bases). CDR3 length: 15 residues. The germline V gene encodes CDR1 SNHLY and CDR2 FYNNEI. V shed 6 bases and J shed 2 bases, with 15 bases lying between them.